Listed here are 24 T cell receptor beta chains from one sample, sequenced in a study of T cells in Graves' hyperthyroidism and ophthalmopathy. TCR beta CDR3 region amplification was performed from RNA transcripts. HTBI primers were used for first-round RT-PCR of the TCR CDR3. Each CDR3 protein gets one entry after TCRdb re-called the multiplex PCR reads with MiXCR. The table lists 500,000 to 600,000 distinct CDR3 sequences, 15% to 20% of them singletons. The sample comprised blood. These receptor sequences come from a man between 40 and 49 years old with Graves' ophthalmopathy.

In its sample, this clonotype was seen many times. CDR3: CASSLGLISYNEQFF. Written as DNA, the CDR3 is TGTGCCAGCAGCTTAGGACTCATCTCCTACAATGAGCAGTTCTTC. The chain carries TRBV11-2 and TRBJ2-1; no clear D. The length of the CDR3 is 15 residues. V shed 1 base and J shed 0 bases, with 7 bases lying between them. The germline CDR1 and CDR2 sequences are SGHAT and FQNNGV. Full variable domain (missing parts from reference TRBV11-2 and TRBJ2-1): EAGVAQSPRYKIIEKRQSVAFWCNPISGHATLYWYQQILGQGPKLLIQFQNNGVVDDSQLPKDRFSAERLKGVDSTLKIQPAKLEDSAVYLCASSLGLISYNEQFFGPGTRLTVL.

In the case of this clonotype: This could be a read error, since a much larger clone is one nucleotide away. The chain combines TRBV5-1 with TRBJ2-3, with D possibly being TRBD2 (5 bases). The CDR3 has 14 amino acids. Germline V gene lookup returns CDR1 SGHRS and CDR2 YFSETQ. The germline V and J ends were trimmed by 4 bases and 4 bases, with 13 bases remaining between them. The CDR3 spells CASSPERVPDTQYF. For the CDR3, the DNA is TGCGCCAGCAGCCCCGAGAGGGTTCCAGATACGCAGTATTTT.

This clonotype was seen only a few times. This chain joins TRBV9 and TRBJ2-1, with D unclear. The germline V gene has CDR1 SGDLS and CDR2 YYNGEE. The length of the CDR3 is 15 residues. V lost 2 bases, J lost 4 bases, and 13 bases lay in between. CDR3 sequence: CASSVTPDRYNEQFF. The CDR3, as DNA: TGTGCCAGCAGCGTCACTCCAGACCGATACAATGAGCAGTTCTTC.

J is TRBJ1-1 and V is TRBV6-2 or TRBV6-3, with a tentative D call TRBD1 (5 bases). Germline CDR1 MNHEY, CDR2 SVGEGT. V was cut by 2 bases and J by 4 bases, with 14 bases left in between. This CDR3 has 15 residues. This CDR3 reads CASSYGSGRRTEAFF. CDR3 nucleotides: TGTGCCAGCAGTTACGGGTCAGGGCGACGCACTGAAGCTTTCTTT.

There are a few counts of this clonotype. This chain links TRBV13 with TRBJ1-6; the match to TRBD1 covers 7 bases. Trimming at V came to 7 bases and at J to 7 bases, leaving 7 bases not matched to a gene. In germline, CDR1 is PRHDT, CDR2 FYEKMQ (reference sequence). CDR3 size: 14 residues. This CDR3 reads CASNSGQINSPLHF. The CDR3 DNA reads as TGTGCCAGCAACTCGGGACAGATCAATTCACCCCTCCACTTT.

The V call is TRBV5-1, the J call TRBJ2-1; 11 bases are a match to TRBD2. CDR3 length equals 16 residues. The J segment lost 7 bases and the V segment lost 4 bases, leaving 10 bases of the junction unmatched. CDR1 and CDR2 from the germline V gene are SGHRS and YFSETQ. This CDR3 reads CASSKDSGGAGNEQFF. The CDR3 DNA sequence: TGCGCCAGCAGCAAGGATAGCGGGGGGGCCGGGAATGAGCAGTTCTTC. Full variable domain (rest looked up from reference TRBV5-1 and TRBJ2-1): KAGVTQTPRYLIKTRGQQVTLSCSPISGHRSVSWYQQTPGQGLQFLFEYFSETQRNKGNFPGRFSGRQFSNSRSEMNVSTLELGDSALYLCASSKDSGGAGNEQFFGPGTRLTVL.

There are many counts of this clonotype. The rearrangement links TRBV7-8 to TRBJ2-3, with 7 nucleotides matching TRBD1. This CDR3 spans 17 amino acids. V lost 1 base, J lost 2 bases, and 9 bases stayed unmatched. Per germline, CDR1 SGHVS and CDR2 FQNEAQ. The CDR3 loop reads CASSLVQGISYTDTQYF. For the CDR3, the DNA is TGTGCCAGCAGCTTAGTACAGGGGATTTCATACACAGATACGCAGTATTTT.

The chain joins TRBV19 to TRBJ2-4, with D possibly being TRBD1 or TRBD2 (7 bases each). V was clipped by 7 bases and J by 9 bases, with 13 bases between them. Looked up from germline, CDR1 is LNHDA and CDR2 is SQIVND (reference sequence). The CDR3 loop spans 12 amino acids. The CDR3 DNA follows: TGTGCCAGTAATCAGGGGGGGGGCATTCAGTACTTC. Translated: CASNQGGGIQYF.

This clonotype was counted at least ten times. The V call is TRBV30, the J call TRBJ1-2; TRBD1 matches at 10 bases. Germline lookup yields CDR1 GTSNPN and CDR2 SVGIG (reference sequence). The V gene end was trimmed by 5 bases and the J gene end by 8 bases; junction bases not matched to a gene: 14. This CDR3 contains 15 residues. This chain's CDR3 is CAWGTGAIYRGGYTF. DNA of the CDR3: TGTGCCTGGGGGACAGGGGCCATCTATAGGGGAGGCTACACCTTC.

This clonotype was seen a handful of times. The rearrangement links TRBV29-1 to TRBJ2-1; D unclear. V was cut by 5 bases and J by 6 bases, with 17 bases left in between. The CDR3 runs to 14 residues. The germline CDR1 and CDR2 sequences are SQVTM and ANQGSEA. The DNA for the CDR3 is TGCAGCGTTAATTCGTTCCTCCCTCGCAATGAGCAGTTCTTC. Protein sequence: CSVNSFLPRNEQFF.

There are a few counts of this clonotype. The chain uses TRBV7-9 and TRBJ1-2; tentatively, D is TRBD1 (5 bases). Trimming cost V 10 bases and J 7 bases, with 16 bases left between them. The CDR3 sequence is 12 residues long. Germline CDR1 and CDR2: SEHNR and FQNEAQ (reference sequence). The CDR3 DNA sequence: TGTGCCACCCATGTAGGGGCTGTTGGCTACACCTTC. This codes for CATHVGAVGYTF. Full variable domain (missing parts from reference TRBV7-9 and TRBJ1-2): DTGVSQNPRHKITKRGQNVTFRCDPISEHNRLYWYRQTLGQGPEFLTYFQNEAQLEKSRLLSDRFSAERPKGSFSTLEIQRTEQGDSAMYLCATHVGAVGYTFGSGTRLTVV.

This clonotype was counted many times. This chain connects TRBV15 to TRBJ2-1, with 7 bases aligning to TRBD2. Germline CDR1 is LNHNV and CDR2 is YYDKDF (reference sequence). There are 15 residues in the CDR3. Trimming at V came to 1 base and at J to 5 bases, leaving 5 bases not matched to a gene. CDR3 residues: CATSRAGGSHNEQFF. The CDR3 nucleotides read TGTGCCACCAGCAGAGCTGGCGGGAGTCACAATGAGCAGTTCTTC. The full variable domain, with the rest looked up from reference TRBV15 and TRBJ2-1, is DAMVIQNPRYQVTQFGKPVTLSCSQTLNHNVMYWYQQKSSQAPKLLFHYYDKDFNNEADTPDNFQSRRPNTSFCFLDIRSPGLGDTAMYLCATSRAGGSHNEQFFGPGTRLTVL.

This clonotype was seen ten or more times. This chain joins TRBV5-1 and TRBJ1-6; D unclear. CDR3 size: 15 residues. V lost 1 base, J lost 9 bases, and 14 bases lay in between. CDR1 and CDR2 from the germline V gene are SGHRS and YFSETQ. The CDR3 is CASSLSRTWGSPLHF. The CDR3 nucleotides are TGCGCCAGCAGCTTGTCACGTACATGGGGTTCACCCCTCCACTTT.

This clonotype was seen only a few times. The chain employs TRBV20-1 and TRBJ1-5; D gene uncertain. Germline V CDR1 and CDR2: DFQATT, SNEGSKA (reference sequence). The CDR3 sequence is 14 residues long. V lost 0 bases and J lost 1, with 7 bases in between. CDR3 sequence reads: CSARDWKSNQPQHF. The CDR3 coding sequence is TGCAGTGCTAGAGATTGGAAGAGCAATCAGCCCCAGCATTTT.

Many counts were recorded for this clonotype. The chain employs TRBV2 and TRBJ1-2; D is undetermined. The CDR3 covers 12 residues. The V gene's germline CDR1 is SNHLY and CDR2 FYNNEI. V was cut by 3 bases and J by 8 bases, with 10 bases left in between. In DNA form, the CDR3 reads TGTGCCAGCAGTGACAGCCCTTTCGGCTACACCTTC. Translation: CASSDSPFGYTF.

This clonotype was detected only once. The chain recombines TRBV9 with TRBJ2-6, with 7 bases aligning to TRBD1. Germline V gives CDR1 SGDLS, CDR2 YYNGEE. The CDR3 totals 19 residues. The junction had 14 bases not matched to a gene; V was cut back by 5 bases and J by 0 bases. CDR3 residues: CASSFPRDSSLSGANVLTF. The DNA for the CDR3 is TGTGCCAGCAGTTTCCCCAGGGACAGCTCCCTCTCTGGGGCCAACGTCCTGACTTTC.

The chain carries TRBV3-1 and TRBJ1-2; D unclear. The CDR3 covers 12 residues. V gave up 0 bases and J gave up 7 bases, with 6 bases separating them. Germline V gene sequence: CDR1 LGHDT, CDR2 YNNKEL (reference sequence). The CDR3, as DNA: TGTGCCAGCAGCCAAGATCGGGGTGGCTACACCTTC. This translates into CASSQDRGGYTF.

This clonotype came up many times. CDR3 sequence: CSAREGDSNQPQHF. The CDR3 DNA follows: TGCAGTGCTAGAGAAGGAGATAGCAATCAGCCCCAGCATTTT. This sequence joins TRBV20-1 and TRBJ1-5, with unresolved D. The CDR3 is 14 amino acids. V dropped 0 bases and J dropped 0 bases, with 6 bases sitting between them. Germline CDR1 DFQATT, CDR2 SNEGSKA (reference sequence).

There are a few counts of this clonotype. V and J are TRBV30 and TRBJ2-1, with D tentatively TRBD1 (5 bases). Trimming took 1 base from V and 6 from J, leaving 10 bases between them. Per the germline V gene, CDR1 is GTSNPN and CDR2 is SVGIG (reference sequence). This CDR3 comprises 13 residues. CDR3 residues: CAWSDRYFNEQFF. CDR3 nucleotide sequence: TGTGCCTGGAGTGACAGGTATTTCAATGAGCAGTTCTTC. The full variable domain, completed using reference TRBV30 and TRBJ2-1, is SQTIHQWPATLVQPVGSPLSLECTVEGTSNPNLYWYRQAAGRGLQLLFYSVGIGQISSEVPQNLSASRPQDRQFILSSKKLLLSDSGFYLCAWSDRYFNEQFFGPGTRLTVL.

A few counts support this clonotype. The chain links TRBV5-1 to TRBJ2-7, with 7 bases lining up with TRBD2. Germline V gives CDR1 SGHRS, CDR2 YFSETQ. The CDR3 is 13 amino acids. The ends lost 5 bases at V and 5 bases at J; junction bases unmatched: 7. CDR3 in DNA: TGCGCCAGCAGTCGGGGGGAGACGGACGAGCAGTACTTC. It specifies CASSRGETDEQYF.

V usage is TRBV6-5 and J usage is TRBJ1-4; D is unresolved. V lost 3 bases and J 6 bases, leaving 11 bases between the germline ends. CDR1 is MNHEY, CDR2 SVGAGI, per germline. The CDR3 covers 14 residues. In DNA form, the CDR3 reads TGTGCCAGCAGTTATCGACGGAGCCATGAAAAACTGTTTTTT. Translating gives CASSYRRSHEKLFF.

This clonotype was seen only a few times. The chain carries TRBV3-1 and TRBJ2-7, with D perhaps matching TRBD2 (6 bases). Per the germline V gene, CDR1 is LGHDT and CDR2 is YNNKEL (reference sequence). The CDR3 runs to 16 residues. V was shortened by 3 bases and J by 2 bases, with 17 bases between the two germline ends. The chain's CDR3 is CASSHLTSRVPYEQYF. In DNA form, the CDR3 reads TGTGCCAGCAGCCACCTCACTAGCAGGGTCCCCTACGAGCAGTACTTC.

The rearrangement uses TRBV20-1 and TRBJ2-3; 7 bases line up with TRBD2. V shed 3 bases, J shed 0 bases, and the junction held 6 bases outside the gene matches. Germline CDR1 reads DFQATT; CDR2 reads SNEGSKA (reference sequence). CDR3 length equals 15 residues. The CDR3: CSASDAGASTDTQYF. The CDR3 DNA sequence: TGCAGTGCTAGTGACGCGGGAGCTAGCACAGATACGCAGTATTTT.

The rearrangement uses TRBV4-3 and TRBJ2-1; no reliable D call. Trimming took 0 bases from V and 6 from J, leaving 9 bases between them. Per the germline V gene, CDR1 is LGHNA and CDR2 is YSLEER. The CDR3 is made up of 14 amino acids. CDR3 sequence (DNA): TGCGCCAGCAGCCAAGAGGTCCTGATCAATGAGCAGTTCTTC. Encoded protein: CASSQEVLINEQFF.